This is a list of T cell receptor beta chains from one sample in a study of T cell changes during pregnancy in multiple sclerosis. Sequenced by immunoSEQ multiplex PCR; TCRdb stores in-frame clones only, minus some. The sample has about 72,000 clones, about 94% seen once. Sequenced here: peripheral blood, sampled in the first trimester of pregnancy. The receptors derive from a female donor in good health, enrolled as a control in a pregnancy study. CDR3s include the opening cysteine and the closing phenylalanine or tryptophan. The order of the fields is D gene, clone size, J gene, V gene, CDR3 DNA, CDR3 protein. The D gene is left open where the match is weak. Clone sizes are given selectively: once, few, many, or a class where the clone is expanded.

D: TRBD1
size: .
J: TRBJ1-1
V: TRBV6-1
DNA: TGTGCCAGCAGTGCACCGGGACAGCGGAACACTGAAGCTTTCTTT
CDR3: CASSAPGQRNTEAFF

D: .
size: .
J: TRBJ2-7
V: TRBV27
DNA: TGTGCCAGCAGTTTTCGCGGGACAGCGCCTGGTTACGAGCAGTACTTC
CDR3: CASSFRGTAPGYEQYF

D: TRBD1
size: few
J: TRBJ2-7
V: TRBV7-9
DNA: TGTGCCAGCAGCTTGGGGGGACAGGGCCACGAGCAGTACTTC
CDR3: CASSLGGQGHEQYF

D: .
size: .
J: TRBJ2-7
V: TRBV12-5
DNA: TGTGCTAGTGGTTTGGTACGATCAGACAGCCCCTCCATGGAGCAGTACTTC
CDR3: CASGLVRSDSPSMEQYF

D: TRBD1
size: .
J: TRBJ1-1
V: TRBV5-6
DNA: TGTGCCAGCAGCCGCCGGGACAGGGGCGTGTCTGAAGCTTTCTTT
CDR3: CASSRRDRGVSEAFF

D: .
size: .
J: TRBJ2-5
V: TRBV5-5
DNA: TGTGCCAGCACCCTGATCGGGTGGGAGACCCAGTACTTC
CDR3: CASTLIGWETQYF

D: TRBD1
size: .
J: TRBJ1-6
V: TRBV30
DNA: TGTGCCTGGAACTACAGGGGAAAGTCACCCCTCCACTTT
CDR3: CAWNYRGKSPLHF

D: .
size: .
J: TRBJ1-5
V: TRBV28
DNA: TGTGCCAGCAGCCTAGGGGGGGCTCTGAGCAATCAGCCCCAGCATTTT
CDR3: CASSLGGALSNQPQHF

D: TRBD2
size: .
J: TRBJ2-1
V: TRBV19
DNA: TGTGCCAGTAGTATCCCCTCGGGGGGGGATGAGCAGTTCTTC
CDR3: CASSIPSGGDEQFF

D: TRBD2
size: .
J: TRBJ2-7
V: TRBV29-1
DNA: TGCAGCGTTCTCAGCGGGGAGAACTCCTACGAGCAGTACTTC
CDR3: CSVLSGENSYEQYF

D: .
size: .
J: TRBJ1-4
V: TRBV28
DNA: TGTGCCAGCAGTCCCGGCGGGGGCACCGAAAAACTGTTTTTT
CDR3: CASSPGGGTEKLFF

D: TRBD2
size: .
J: TRBJ2-1
V: TRBV5-1
DNA: TGCGCCAGCAGCTTGGACCCAGCGGGAGGTTACAATGAGCAGTTCTTC
CDR3: CASSLDPAGGYNEQFF

D: .
size: .
J: TRBJ1-5
V: TRBV5-5
DNA: TGTGCCAGCAGCGAAGGACAAGCTAGCAATCAGCCCCAGCATTTT
CDR3: CASSEGQASNQPQHF

D: .
size: .
J: TRBJ1-1
V: TRBV28
DNA: TGTGCCAGCAGTTTATTTCAGGGTTCGCCCACTGAAGCTTTCTTT
CDR3: CASSLFQGSPTEAFF

D: .
size: .
J: TRBJ2-3
V: TRBV4-1
DNA: TGCGCCAGCAGCCAAGCCAGCGGTTCTAGCACAGATACGCAGTATTTT
CDR3: CASSQASGSSTDTQYF